Presented here are 23 T cell receptor beta chains from one specimen sequenced in a study of T cell responses to AZD1222 COVID-19 vaccine. Measured with immunoSEQ multiplex PCR; TCRdb has only the in-frame clones, and not every one. Of around 170,000 clones detected, around 90% appear once; the ten largest clones hold roughly 0.99%. The sample here was peripheral blood, taken on day 0 of AZD1222 vaccination. Receptors originate from an adult in good health.

This clone showed up just once. The gene calls are TRBV18 and TRBJ2-7; a weak D match, TRBD2 (6 bases). The CDR3 has 14 amino acids. V lost 0 bases to trimming and J lost 2 bases, with 8 bases between them. Looked up from germline, CDR1 is KGHSH and CDR2 is LQKENI. This CDR3 reads CASSPPGGTYEQYF. The CDR3 nucleotides are TGTGCCAGCTCACCACCGGGGGGAACCTACGAGCAGTACTTC.

This clone was detected only a few times. The chain recombines TRBV6-5 with TRBJ2-7; 9 nucleotides match TRBD1. The CDR3 covers 15 residues. Germline V gene lookup returns CDR1 MNHEY and CDR2 SVGAGI. Germline trimming cut 6 bases from V and 0 bases from J; bases unmatched to any gene: 6. The CDR3 is CASRRGQGSSYEQYF. DNA for the CDR3: TGTGCCAGCAGACGGGGACAGGGTAGCTCCTACGAGCAGTACTTC.

The chain uses TRBV7-9 and TRBJ2-5; D may be TRBD2 (5 bases). Germline loops: CDR1 SEHNR, CDR2 FQNEAQ (reference sequence). The CDR3 runs to 15 residues. Trimming shortened V by 5 bases and J by 1 base, and 14 bases separated the two germline ends. The CDR3 here is CASSNPRGSQETQYF. CDR3 bases: TGTGCCAGCAGCAACCCGCGCGGGTCCCAAGAGACCCAGTACTTC.

The chain carries TRBV5-6 and TRBJ2-7; 9 nucleotides agree with TRBD1. With V trimmed by 4 bases and J by 5 bases, 7 bases remained unmatched. The CDR3 contains 14 residues. Germline V lookup: CDR1 SGHDT, CDR2 YYEEEE. DNA of the CDR3: TGTGCCAGCAGCCCAACAGGGGGCGTGAACGAGCAGTACTTC. The encoded protein is CASSPTGGVNEQYF. The entire variable domain, with the rest obtained from reference TRBV5-6 and TRBJ2-7, is as follows: DAGVTQSPTHLIKTRGQQVTLRCSPKSGHDTVSWYQQALGQGPQFIFQYYEEEERQRGNFPDRFSGHQFPNYSSELNVNALLLGDSALYLCASSPTGGVNEQYFGPGTRLTVT.

The genes are TRBV19 and TRBJ2-1, with D perhaps TRBD1 or TRBD2 (7 bases each). Germline V gene data show CDR1 as LNHDA and CDR2 as SQIVND (reference sequence). V lost 9 bases, J lost 0 bases, and 15 bases lay in between. The CDR3 runs to 15 residues. The CDR3 DNA sequence: TGTGCCAGCACCAGCGGGGACAGCTCCTACAATGAGCAGTTCTTC. This codes for CASTSGDSSYNEQFF.

The chain links TRBV6-2 or TRBV6-3 to TRBJ1-1; D unresolved. Trimming removed 6 bases from V and 6 bases from J, with 17 bases in between. CDR1 and CDR2 (germline): MNHEY, SVGEGT. CDR3 size: 14 residues. CDR3 DNA sequence: TGTGCCAGCAGCGTAAGGCTCCCCACGTCTGAAGCTTTCTTT. Protein: CASSVRLPTSEAFF.

The chain employs TRBV7-2 and TRBJ2-3; D is possibly TRBD2 (6 bases). Germline CDR1 SGHTA, CDR2 FQGNSA. The V end lost 6 bases, the J end lost 0 bases, and 10 bases lay between the germline ends. The CDR3 sequence is 14 residues long. CDR3 nucleotide sequence: TGTGCCAGCAGGCCCGGGACTAGCACAGATACGCAGTATTTT. As protein: CASRPGTSTDTQYF.

The chain joins TRBV5-8 to TRBJ2-3, with 8 positions matching TRBD2. After removal of 0 bases from V and 5 bases from J, the junction contained 5 bases not matched to a gene. The CDR3 has 15 amino acids. Per germline, CDR1 SGHTS and CDR2 YDEGEE. In DNA form, the CDR3 reads TGTGCCAGCAGCTTGGTGGCTAGCGGGTTAGATACGCAGTATTTT. This codes for CASSLVASGLDTQYF.

The chain is built from TRBV13 and TRBJ2-1; the D gene is possibly TRBD2 (5 bases). The CDR3 extends over 15 amino acids. The germline gives CDR1 PRHDT, CDR2 FYEKMQ (reference sequence). Trimming took 4 bases from V and 8 from J, leaving 18 bases between them. For the CDR3, the DNA is TGTGCCAGCAGCTCCAGGACTCAGCTTAGCGATGAGCAGTTCTTC. Its translation: CASSSRTQLSDEQFF.

The gene calls are TRBV27 and TRBJ2-7; TRBD1 agrees at 9 bases. The V and J ends lost 3 bases and 3 bases, in that order; junction bases with no gene match: 6. In germline, CDR1 is MNHEY, CDR2 SMNVEV (reference sequence). This CDR3 has 15 amino acids. The DNA of the CDR3 is TGTGCCAGCAGTTTTGTGGGACAGGGAAGCTACGAGCAGTACTTC. Its protein is CASSFVGQGSYEQYF.

The chain couples TRBV19 to TRBJ2-1; TRBD1 matches at 9 bases. The CDR3 consists of 15 residues. V gave up 4 bases and J gave up 6 bases; unmatched junction bases: 7. Germline lookup yields CDR1 LNHDA and CDR2 SQIVND (reference sequence). The CDR3 sequence is CASSTYRGLPNEQFF. The CDR3 nucleotides read TGTGCCAGTAGTACATACAGGGGGCTCCCCAATGAGCAGTTCTTC.

V is TRBV4-3 and J is TRBJ2-5, with D uncertain. Trimming removed 3 bases at V and 1 base at J, with 12 bases between. Germline assignment: CDR1 LGHNA and CDR2 YSLEER. This CDR3 is built from 15 residues. The CDR3 nucleotides read TGCGCCAGCAGCCAGGGATCTGTCCCCCAAGAGACCCAGTACTTC. Its translation: CASSQGSVPQETQYF.

V usage is TRBV6-5 and J usage is TRBJ2-7; 7 positions agree with TRBD1. The CDR3 is 14 amino acids. V lost 6 bases to trimming and J lost 6 bases; unmatched junction nucleotides: 11. The V gene's germline CDR1 is MNHEY and CDR2 SVGAGI. The CDR3 loop reads CASSLDRVVLEQYF. Written as DNA, the CDR3 is TGTGCCAGCAGCCTAGACAGGGTCGTCCTCGAGCAGTACTTC.

The chain links TRBV4-3 to TRBJ1-2; perhaps TRBD1 as D (5 bases). V was cut by 1 base and J by 5 bases, with 17 bases left in between. This CDR3 has 16 residues. Germline V CDR1 and CDR2: LGHNA, YSLEER. The CDR3 here is CASSQGPGTTNYGYTF. In nucleotides, the CDR3 is TGCGCCAGCAGCCAAGGACCCGGGACTACCAATTATGGCTACACCTTC.

The genes are TRBV4-3 and TRBJ1-2; 10 bases map to TRBD1. Germline V gene data show CDR1 as LGHNA and CDR2 as YSLEER. V lost 3 bases and J lost 8; bases outside the gene matches: 6. The CDR3 covers 14 residues. CDR3 bases: TGCGCCAGCAGCCACCCAGGGACAGGGGACGGCTACACCTTC. Its translation is CASSHPGTGDGYTF.

The rearrangement uses TRBV16 and TRBJ1-4; no reliable D call. There are 17 residues in the CDR3. CDR1 is KGHSY and CDR2 is FQNENV in the germline V gene. Trimming removed 3 bases at V and 0 bases at J, with 14 bases between. Written as DNA, the CDR3 is TGTGCCAGCAGCCAGCGGCCTGGCGGCTCAACTAATGAAAAACTGTTTTTT. Translation: CASSQRPGGSTNEKLFF. The whole variable domain, filled in from reference TRBV16 and TRBJ1-4, reads GEEVAQTPKHLVRGEGQKAKLYCAPIKGHSYVFWYQQVLKNEFKFLISFQNENVFDETGMPKERFSAKCLPNSPCSLEIQATKLEDSAVYFCASSQRPGGSTNEKLFFGSGTQLSVL.

V gene TRBV5-1 combines with J gene TRBJ1-3; D gene unclear. V was pared by 4 bases and J by 0 bases, with 2 bases between. This CDR3 is built from 12 residues. Germline V CDR1 and CDR2: SGHRS, YFSETQ. This CDR3 is CASSPSGNTIYF. The CDR3 DNA sequence: TGCGCCAGCAGCCCCTCTGGAAACACCATATATTTT.

Concerning this clone itself: At one of its ends the junction is not consistent with the germline gene, which may arise from a read error. The chain has TRBV5-4 and TRBJ1-1, with 10 bases fitting TRBD1. Germline V gene data show CDR1 as SGHNT and CDR2 as YYREEE (reference sequence). The CDR3 runs 12 residues. CDR3 sequence reads: CASSPGQGVNFF. Written as DNA, the CDR3 is TGTGCCAGCAGCCCTGGACAGGGGGTGAATTTTTTT. Supplemented by reference TRBV5-4 and TRBJ1-1, the full variable domain reads ETGVTQSPTHLIKTRGQQVTLRCSSQSGHNTVSWYQQALGQGPQFIFQYYREEENGRGNFPPRFSGLQFPNYSSELNVNALELDDSALYLCASSPGQGVNFFGQGTRLTVV.

V is TRBV6-5 and J is TRBJ2-7; TRBD1 aligns across 9 bases. The CDR3 length is 15 residues. Losses at the gene ends were 5 bases for V and 2 bases for J; bases not matched to a gene: 7. Germline V gives CDR1 MNHEY, CDR2 SVGAGI. The CDR3 is CASSRQGTGPYEQYF. CDR3 nucleotides: TGTGCCAGCAGTAGACAAGGGACAGGGCCCTACGAGCAGTACTTC.

The table lists this clone with a count of one. This sequence joins TRBV7-3 and TRBJ2-3; the match to TRBD1 covers 10 bases. Unmatched junction bases numbered 4, after V lost 4 bases and J lost 3 bases. The CDR3 length is 15 residues. Germline V gives CDR1 SGHTA, CDR2 FQGTGA. CDR3 DNA sequence: TGTGCCAGCAGCTCCGACAGGGGGCGAACAGATACGCAGTATTTT. It codes for CASSSDRGRTDTQYF.

CDR3 protein: CASGLGSLDTIYF. DNA of the CDR3: TGTGCTAGTGGTTTGGGCAGCCTGGACACCATATATTTT. This chain links TRBV12-5 with TRBJ1-3; D remains unclear. Germline loops: CDR1 LGHNT, CDR2 FRNRAP. V was clipped by 1 base and J by 8 bases, with 9 bases between them. CDR3 length: 13 residues.

This chain uses TRBV18 with TRBJ2-5; no clear D. From germline, CDR1 is KGHSH and CDR2 LQKENI. V was trimmed by 3 bases and J by 4 bases, leaving 9 bases between them. The CDR3 totals 13 residues. CDR3 sequence reads: CASSPISAETQYF. CDR3 in DNA: TGTGCCAGCTCACCGATCTCTGCAGAGACCCAGTACTTC.

The J gene is TRBJ1-2, the V gene TRBV5-1, with D hard to call. This CDR3 is built from 14 residues. Germline V gene data show CDR1 as SGHRS and CDR2 as YFSETQ. Trimming removed 4 bases at V and 6 bases at J, with 16 bases between. CDR3 DNA: TGCGCCAGCAGCAGGTTTGAATCTGGTGATGGCTACACCTTC. Protein sequence: CASSRFESGDGYTF.